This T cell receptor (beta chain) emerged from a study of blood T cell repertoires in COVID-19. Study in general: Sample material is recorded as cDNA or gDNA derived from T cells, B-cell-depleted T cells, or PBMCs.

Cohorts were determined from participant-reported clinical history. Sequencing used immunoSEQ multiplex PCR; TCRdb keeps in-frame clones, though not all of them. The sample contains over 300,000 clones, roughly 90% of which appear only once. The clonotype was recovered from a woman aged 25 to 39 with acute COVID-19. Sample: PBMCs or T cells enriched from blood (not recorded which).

The CDR3 spells CASSSDSRELFF. CDR3 nucleotide sequence: TGTGCCAGCAGCTCGGACAGCCGGGAGCTGTTTTTT. The rearrangement uses TRBV5-4 and TRBJ2-2; D possibly corresponds to TRBD1 (6 bases). From germline, CDR1 is SGHNT and CDR2 YYREEE (reference sequence). Trimming took off 3 bases at V and 9 bases at J, with 9 bases between the two ends. CDR3 length: 12 amino acids.